The rows below give T cell receptor beta chains drawn from one sample of a study of T cells of healthy individuals. Using its own MiXCR run on the 5' RACE reads, TCRdb lists one record per CDR3 protein. The sample has over 95,000 distinct CDR3 sequences, around 17% seen once; the top ten hold roughly 6.2%. The receptors here all came from a human donor in good health. Both conserved end residues are part of each CDR3. A D gene is named only where the DNA matches it firmly. The size of a clone is reported for some rows only, either as once, few or many, or as a class for expanded clones.

v_call	clone_size	d_call	j_call	cdr3_nt	cdr3_aa
TRBV4-2	few	TRBD2	TRBJ2-3	TGTGCCAGCAGCCAAGACGGGGCGGGGGGGGTAGATACGCAGTATTTT	CASSQDGAGGVDTQYF
TRBV9	NA	NA	TRBJ1-3	TGTGCCAGCTCTATAACCTCTGGAAACACCATATATTTT	CASSITSGNTIYF
TRBV7-8	NA	NA	TRBJ1-4	TGTGCCAGCAGCTTAAGCGGGGAAGAAAAACTGTTTTTT	CASSLSGEEKLFF
TRBV12-3/TRBV12-4	many	NA	TRBJ1-5	TGTGCCAGCAGCTTACAAAGTGGGGGCAATCAGCCCCAGCATTTT	CASSLQSGGNQPQHF
TRBV20-1	many	TRBD2	TRBJ2-5	TGCAGTGCTAGGATGATCAGGGGAATAGCGGGACACCAAGAGACCCAGTACTTC	CSARMIRGIAGHQETQYF
TRBV28	many	NA	TRBJ1-4	TGTGCCAGCAAGGGGACAAATAATGAAAAACTGTTTTTT	CASKGTNNEKLFF
TRBV11-3	NA	NA	TRBJ2-1	TGTGCCAGCAGCCCTGACGGGCCCTACAATGAGCAGTTCTTC	CASSPDGPYNEQFF
TRBV7-8	many	TRBD1	TRBJ1-2	TGTGCCAGCAGCTTCGACAGGGGCCGCTACACCTTC	CASSFDRGRYTF
TRBV27	NA	NA	TRBJ2-6	TGTGCCAGCAGTTTAATGAAAAGTGGGGCCAACGTCCTGACTTTC	CASSLMKSGANVLTF
TRBV20-1	NA	NA	TRBJ1-1	TGCAGTGCTAGATCAGGGTTGAACACTGAAGCTTTCTTT	CSARSGLNTEAFF
TRBV4-1	few	NA	TRBJ1-3	TGCGCCAGCAGCCAAGAGGCGACTAGCCCTGGAAACACCATATATTTT	CASSQEATSPGNTIYF
TRBV7-9	many	NA	TRBJ2-5	TGTGCCAGCAGCCAGGCCACAGAGACCCAGTACTTC	CASSQATETQYF
TRBV28	many	TRBD2	TRBJ2-7	TGTGCCAGCAGCCTTAGCGGGGCGAGCTCCTACGAGCAGTACTTC	CASSLSGASSYEQYF
TRBV30	few	TRBD1	TRBJ1-5	TGTGCCTGGGCCCCGGGACAGGGAGGTATTGGCAATCAGCCCCAGCATTTT	CAWAPGQGGIGNQPQHF
TRBV18	NA	TRBD2	TRBJ2-7	TGTGCCAGCTCACCATTTCGACCAACTAGCGGGGGATACGAGCAGTACTTC	CASSPFRPTSGGYEQYF
TRBV4-2	many	NA	TRBJ1-2	TGTGCCAGCAGCCAAGGCAGCGAACGAGCTAACTATGGCTACACCTTC	CASSQGSERANYGYTF
TRBV28	few	NA	TRBJ1-4	TGTGCCAGCAGTTCCCTCGGACCAAATGAAAAACTGTTTTTT	CASSSLGPNEKLFF
TRBV7-8	many	NA	TRBJ2-3	TGTGCCAGCAGCCCCTCGCGGGTTAGTCGTACAGATACGCAGTATTTT	CASSPSRVSRTDTQYF
TRBV28	few	TRBD2	TRBJ2-7	TGTGCCAGCAGTTTATACATAGCGGGAGGACGACCCTACGAGCAGTACTTC	CASSLYIAGGRPYEQYF
TRBV5-1	many	NA	TRBJ1-1	TGCGCCAGCACCACCGAGGGGGGGTCGTACACTGAAGCTTTCTTT	CASTTEGGSYTEAFF
TRBV6-2/TRBV6-3	NA	NA	TRBJ2-3	TGTGCCAGCAGCCGTCTGGGAGAGGCCACAGATACGCAGTATTTT	CASSRLGEATDTQYF
TRBV29-1	few	TRBD1	TRBJ1-5	TGCAGCGTCAGTAACAGGGGGCTGAATCAGCCCCAGCATTTT	CSVSNRGLNQPQHF
TRBV28	many	NA	TRBJ2-7	TGTGCCAGCAGAATTGGGACATACGAGCAGTACTTC	CASRIGTYEQYF
TRBV2	many	TRBD1	TRBJ1-4	TGTGCCAGCAGTGATCAGGGGGCGCGTAATGAAAAACTGTTTTTT	CASSDQGARNEKLFF
TRBV28	few	NA	TRBJ2-3	TGTGCCAGCATTTTAACCCAATACGATACGCAGTATTTT	CASILTQYDTQYF
TRBV4-3	once	TRBD2	TRBJ2-3	TGCGCCAGCAGCCATGGGAGCGGGAGGGCCTCAGATACGCAGTATTTT	CASSHGSGRASDTQYF
TRBV29-1	few	NA	TRBJ2-2	TGCAGCGTTGAGGGTTTAAGCGGGGAGCTGTTTTTT	CSVEGLSGELFF
TRBV6-6	few	TRBD1	TRBJ2-7	TGTGCCAGCAGTTTCCGGGACAGGGGAATCTACGAGCAGTACTTC	CASSFRDRGIYEQYF
TRBV12-3/TRBV12-4	NA	TRBD1	TRBJ1-3	TGTGCCAGCAGAGGACAGGGGGCGAGGGGAAACACCATATATTTT	CASRGQGARGNTIYF
TRBV5-1	NA	NA	TRBJ2-3	TGCGCCAGCAGCTTTGATGGGCCCACCACAGATACGCAGTATTTT	CASSFDGPTTDTQYF
TRBV29-1	many	NA	TRBJ2-7	TGCAGCGTTGAAGATAAGATGGGGTACGAGCAGTACTTC	CSVEDKMGYEQYF
TRBV20-1	NA	NA	TRBJ2-5	TGCAGTGCTAGGGGCAGGGGTCTAGAGACCCAGTACTTC	CSARGRGLETQYF
TRBV5-1	NA	NA	TRBJ2-7	TGCGCCAGCAGCCCCGGAAGTCTGAGCGGCTCCTACGAGCAGTACTTC	CASSPGSLSGSYEQYF
TRBV28	few	NA	TRBJ2-5	TGTGCCAGCAGTCAGGAGCAAGAGACCCAGTACTTC	CASSQEQETQYF
TRBV5-1	NA	NA	TRBJ2-7	TGCGCCAGCAGCTTGGGGCAGGTCGGTTCCTACGAGCAGTACTTC	CASSLGQVGSYEQYF
TRBV29-1	NA	TRBD1	TRBJ1-1	TGCAGCGTTACCCGGGACAGCGGGACTGAAGCTTTCTTT	CSVTRDSGTEAFF
TRBV18	few	TRBD1	TRBJ1-6	TGTGCCAGCTCACAACAGGGGTCGATTAATTCACCCCTCCACTTT	CASSQQGSINSPLHF
TRBV29-1	many	NA	TRBJ2-5	TGCAGCGTACAGGATGAGACCCAGTACTTC	CSVQDETQYF
TRBV12-3/TRBV12-4	few	NA	TRBJ2-7	TGTGCCAGCAGTTTCGGGCCAGGTCCCTCCTACGAGCAGTACTTC	CASSFGPGPSYEQYF
TRBV5-1	few	NA	TRBJ2-1	TGCGCCAGCAGCTCACTAGCCGATGAGCAGTTCTTC	CASSSLADEQFF
TRBV7-6	few	TRBD2	TRBJ2-7	TGTGCCAGCAGCTTAGCAGCCGGGACTAGCGGGACCTACGAGCAGTACTTC	CASSLAAGTSGTYEQYF
TRBV6-1	NA	NA	TRBJ1-5	TGTGCCAGCAGCGTAACCAGGGGCGGCAATCAGCCCCAGCATTTT	CASSVTRGGNQPQHF
TRBV18	many	NA	TRBJ1-5	TGTGCCAGCCGCGGCGGGTCCGCGGGGCATAGCAATCAGCCCCAGCATTTT	CASRGGSAGHSNQPQHF
TRBV28	NA	TRBD2	TRBJ2-4	TGTGCCAGCAGGGCGGGGGACGGGACCAAAAACATTCAGTACTTC	CASRAGDGTKNIQYF
TRBV15	many	NA	TRBJ1-1	TGTGCCACCAGCAGAGATCCCTTGGGGAACACTGAAGCTTTCTTT	CATSRDPLGNTEAFF